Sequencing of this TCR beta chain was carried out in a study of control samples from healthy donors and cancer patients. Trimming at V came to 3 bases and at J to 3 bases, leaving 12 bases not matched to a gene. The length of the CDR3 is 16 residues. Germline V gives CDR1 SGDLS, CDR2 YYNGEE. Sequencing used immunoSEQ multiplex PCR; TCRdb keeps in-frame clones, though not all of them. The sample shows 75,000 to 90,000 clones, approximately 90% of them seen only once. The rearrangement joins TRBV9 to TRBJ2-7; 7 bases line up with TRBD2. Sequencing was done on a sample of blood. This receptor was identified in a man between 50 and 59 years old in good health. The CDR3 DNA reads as TGTGCCAGCAGCGATCGTAGGCGGGGGTCTATCTACGAGCAGTACTTC. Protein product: CASSDRRRGSIYEQYF.